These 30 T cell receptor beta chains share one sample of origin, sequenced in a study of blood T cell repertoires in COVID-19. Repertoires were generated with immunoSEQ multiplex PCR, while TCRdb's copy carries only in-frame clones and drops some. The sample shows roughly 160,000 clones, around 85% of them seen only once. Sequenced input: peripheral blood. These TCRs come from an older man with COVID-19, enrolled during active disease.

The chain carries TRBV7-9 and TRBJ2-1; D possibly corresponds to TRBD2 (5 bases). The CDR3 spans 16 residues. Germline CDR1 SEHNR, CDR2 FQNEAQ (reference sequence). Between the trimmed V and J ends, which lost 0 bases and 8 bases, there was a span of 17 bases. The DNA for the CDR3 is TGTGCCAGCAGCTTAGCGCTAACGGGGTTTTCGGATGAGCAGTTCTTC. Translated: CASSLALTGFSDEQFF.

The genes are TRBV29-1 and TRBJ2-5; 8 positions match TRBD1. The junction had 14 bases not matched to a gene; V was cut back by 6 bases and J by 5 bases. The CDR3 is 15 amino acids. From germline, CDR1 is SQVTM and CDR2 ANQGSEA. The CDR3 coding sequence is TGCAGCGTAGCAACCTCAGGGGGCGGATGGGAGACCCAGTACTTC. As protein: CSVATSGGGWETQYF.

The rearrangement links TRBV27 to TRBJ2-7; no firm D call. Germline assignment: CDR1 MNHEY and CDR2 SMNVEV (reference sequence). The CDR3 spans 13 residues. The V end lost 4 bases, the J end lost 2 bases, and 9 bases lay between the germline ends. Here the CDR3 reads CASSSSPPYEQYF. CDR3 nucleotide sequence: TGTGCCAGCAGTTCTTCCCCCCCCTACGAGCAGTACTTC.

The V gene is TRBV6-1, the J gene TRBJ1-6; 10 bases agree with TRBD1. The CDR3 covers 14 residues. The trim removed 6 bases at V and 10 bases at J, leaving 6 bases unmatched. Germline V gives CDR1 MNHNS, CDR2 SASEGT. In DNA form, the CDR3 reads TGTGCCAGCAGGGACAGGGGGGATCAGTCACCCCTCCACTTT. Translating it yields CASRDRGDQSPLHF.

CDR3 bases: TGTGCCAGCAGCCCCGCCTACGGACAGGAAGCTTTCTTT. It codes for CASSPAYGQEAFF. The chain carries TRBV7-2 and TRBJ1-1; weak D call: TRBD1 (6 bases). V dropped 5 bases and J dropped 8 bases, with 15 bases sitting between them. The CDR3 loop spans 13 amino acids. Germline CDR1 is SGHTA and CDR2 is FQGNSA.

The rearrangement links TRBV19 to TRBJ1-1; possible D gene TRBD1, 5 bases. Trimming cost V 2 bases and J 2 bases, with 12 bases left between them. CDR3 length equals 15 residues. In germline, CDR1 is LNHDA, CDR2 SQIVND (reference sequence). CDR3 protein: CASSIPGTSNTEAFF. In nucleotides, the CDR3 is TGTGCCAGTAGTATACCCGGGACTTCTAACACTGAAGCTTTCTTT.

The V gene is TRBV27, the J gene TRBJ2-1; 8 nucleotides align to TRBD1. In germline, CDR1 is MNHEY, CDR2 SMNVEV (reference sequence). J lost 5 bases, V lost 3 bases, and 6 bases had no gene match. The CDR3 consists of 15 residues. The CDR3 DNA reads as TGTGCCAGCAGTTTTAACAGGGGGACCCACAATGAGCAGTTCTTC. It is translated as CASSFNRGTHNEQFF.

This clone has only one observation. The CDR3 protein is CASSLAGQGAEETQYF. In DNA form, the CDR3 reads TGCGCCAGCAGCTTGGCGGGACAGGGGGCAGAGGAGACCCAGTACTTC. The chain links TRBV5-1 to TRBJ2-5; 12 bases fit TRBD1. The CDR3 extends over 16 amino acids. V dropped 0 bases and J dropped 5; count of bases not matched to a gene: 5. Germline CDR1 and CDR2: SGHRS and YFSETQ.

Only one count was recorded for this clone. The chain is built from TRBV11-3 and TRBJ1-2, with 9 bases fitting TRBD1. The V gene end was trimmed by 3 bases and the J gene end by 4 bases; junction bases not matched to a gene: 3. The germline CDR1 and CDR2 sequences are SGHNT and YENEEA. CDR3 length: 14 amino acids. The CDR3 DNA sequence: TGTGCCAGCAGCTTTTGGGACAGGGCCTATGGCTACACCTTC. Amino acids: CASSFWDRAYGYTF.

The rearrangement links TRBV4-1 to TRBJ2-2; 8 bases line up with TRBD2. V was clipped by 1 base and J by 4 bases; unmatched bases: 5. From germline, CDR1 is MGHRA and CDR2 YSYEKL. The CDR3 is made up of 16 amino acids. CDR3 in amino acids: CASSQVVGGGTGELFF. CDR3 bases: TGCGCCAGCAGCCAAGTCGTCGGGGGGGGCACCGGGGAGCTGTTTTTT.

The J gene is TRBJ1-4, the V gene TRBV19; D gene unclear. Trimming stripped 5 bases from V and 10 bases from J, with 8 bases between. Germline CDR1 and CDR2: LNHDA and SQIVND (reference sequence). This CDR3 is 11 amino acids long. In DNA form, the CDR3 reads TGTGCCAGTAGTGAAGGCGGAAAACTGTTTTTT. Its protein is CASSEGGKLFF.

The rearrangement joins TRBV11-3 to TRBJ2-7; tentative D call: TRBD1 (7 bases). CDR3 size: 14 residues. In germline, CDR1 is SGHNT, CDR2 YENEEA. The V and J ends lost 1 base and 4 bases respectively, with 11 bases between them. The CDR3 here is CASSLARGVYEQYF. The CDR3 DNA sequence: TGTGCCAGCAGCTTAGCCAGGGGGGTATACGAGCAGTACTTC.

CDR3 DNA sequence: TGTGCCAGCAAAGACCCTACGGGTGGCTACACCTTC. It translates to CASKDPTGGYTF. The J gene is TRBJ1-2, the V gene TRBV2; D is ambiguous. The germline V and J ends were trimmed by 7 bases and 7 bases, with 13 bases remaining between them. CDR3 length equals 12 residues. Germline V gives CDR1 SNHLY, CDR2 FYNNEI.

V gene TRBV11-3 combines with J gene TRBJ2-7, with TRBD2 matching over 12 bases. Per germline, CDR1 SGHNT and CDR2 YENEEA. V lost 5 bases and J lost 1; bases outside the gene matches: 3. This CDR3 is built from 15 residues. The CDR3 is CASSLGLAGSYEQYF. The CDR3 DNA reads TGTGCCAGCAGCCTGGGACTAGCGGGTTCCTACGAGCAGTACTTC.

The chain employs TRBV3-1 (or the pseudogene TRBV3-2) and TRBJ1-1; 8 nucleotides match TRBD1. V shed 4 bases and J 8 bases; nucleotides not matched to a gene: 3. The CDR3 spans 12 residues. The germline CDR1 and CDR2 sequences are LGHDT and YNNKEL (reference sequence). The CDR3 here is CASSRTGSEAFF. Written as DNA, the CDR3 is TGTGCCAGCAGCCGGACAGGGTCAGAAGCTTTCTTT.

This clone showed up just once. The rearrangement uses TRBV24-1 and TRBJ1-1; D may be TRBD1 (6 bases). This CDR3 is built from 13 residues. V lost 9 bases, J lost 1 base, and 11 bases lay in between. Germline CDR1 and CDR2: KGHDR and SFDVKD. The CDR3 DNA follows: TGTGCCACCTCGGACAGAGCGAACACTGAAGCTTTCTTT. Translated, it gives CATSDRANTEAFF.

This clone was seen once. The CDR3: CASSQGSGQLQGGYTF. CDR3 in DNA: TGCGCCAGCAGCCAGGGAAGCGGACAGCTCCAGGGCGGCTACACCTTC. The rearrangement joins TRBV4-1 to TRBJ1-2, with D possibly matching TRBD1 (6 bases). Trimming removed 3 bases from V and 8 bases from J, with 22 bases in between. The CDR3 contains 16 residues. From germline, CDR1 is MGHRA and CDR2 YSYEKL.

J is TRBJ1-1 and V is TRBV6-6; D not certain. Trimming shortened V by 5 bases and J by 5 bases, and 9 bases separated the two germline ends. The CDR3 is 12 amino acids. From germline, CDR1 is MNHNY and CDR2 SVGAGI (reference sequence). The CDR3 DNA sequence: TGTGCCAGCAGTAATTCAGAAACTGAAGCTTTCTTT. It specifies CASSNSETEAFF.

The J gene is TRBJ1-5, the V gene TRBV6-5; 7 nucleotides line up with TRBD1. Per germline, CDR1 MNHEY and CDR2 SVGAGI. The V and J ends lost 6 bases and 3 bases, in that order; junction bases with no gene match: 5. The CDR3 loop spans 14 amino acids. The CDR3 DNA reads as TGTGCCAGCAGCGGGGGACAGTTCAATCAGCCCCAGCATTTT. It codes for CASSGGQFNQPQHF.

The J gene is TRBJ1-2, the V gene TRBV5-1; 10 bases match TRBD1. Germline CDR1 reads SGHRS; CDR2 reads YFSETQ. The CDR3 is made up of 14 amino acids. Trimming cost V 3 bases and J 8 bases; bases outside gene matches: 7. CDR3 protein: CASSSGQGMRGYTF. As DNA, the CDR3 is TGCGCCAGCAGCTCGGGACAGGGGATGAGAGGCTACACCTTC. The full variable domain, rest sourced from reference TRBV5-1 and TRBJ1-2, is KAGVTQTPRYLIKTRGQQVTLSCSPISGHRSVSWYQQTPGQGLQFLFEYFSETQRNKGNFPGRFSGRQFSNSRSEMNVSTLELGDSALYLCASSSGQGMRGYTFGSGTRLTVV.

CDR3 coding DNA: TGCGCCAGCAGCTGGACCGGGACAGGAACCTCTGGAAACACCATATATTTT. It specifies CASSWTGTGTSGNTIYF. The chain uses TRBV5-1 and TRBJ1-3; the match to TRBD1 covers 8 bases. The J segment lost 0 bases and the V segment lost 3 bases, leaving 8 bases of the junction unmatched. Germline-derived CDR1 and CDR2 are SGHRS and YFSETQ. There are 17 residues in the CDR3.

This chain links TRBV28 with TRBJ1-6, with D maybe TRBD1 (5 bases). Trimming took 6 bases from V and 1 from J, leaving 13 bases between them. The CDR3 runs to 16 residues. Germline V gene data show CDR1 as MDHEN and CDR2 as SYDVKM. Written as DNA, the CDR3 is TGTGCCAGCAGAGTGGCAGGGTCATCCTATAATTCACCCCTCCACTTT. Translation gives CASRVAGSSYNSPLHF.

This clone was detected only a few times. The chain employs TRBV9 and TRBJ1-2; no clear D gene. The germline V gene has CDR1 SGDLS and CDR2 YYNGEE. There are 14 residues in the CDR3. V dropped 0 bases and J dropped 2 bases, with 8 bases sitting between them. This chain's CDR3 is CASSVEPGNYGYTF. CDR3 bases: TGTGCCAGCAGCGTAGAGCCAGGCAACTATGGCTACACCTTC. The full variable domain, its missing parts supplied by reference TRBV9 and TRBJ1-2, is DSGVTQTPKHLITATGQRVTLRCSPRSGDLSVYWYQQSLDQGLQFLIQYYNGEERAKGNILERFSAQQFPDLHSELNLSSLELGDSALYFCASSVEPGNYGYTFGSGTRLTVV.

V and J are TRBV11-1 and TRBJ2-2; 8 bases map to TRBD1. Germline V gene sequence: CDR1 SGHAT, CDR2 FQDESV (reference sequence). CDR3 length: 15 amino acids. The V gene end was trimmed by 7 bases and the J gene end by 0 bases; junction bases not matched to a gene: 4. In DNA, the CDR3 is TGTGCCAGCAACAAGGACAGGGCGAACACCGGGGAGCTGTTTTTT. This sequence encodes CASNKDRANTGELFF.

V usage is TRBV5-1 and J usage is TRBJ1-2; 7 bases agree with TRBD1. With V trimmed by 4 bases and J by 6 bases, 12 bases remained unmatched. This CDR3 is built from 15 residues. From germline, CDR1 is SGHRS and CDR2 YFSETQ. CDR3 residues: CASSPRQGGVDGYTF. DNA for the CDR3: TGCGCCAGCAGCCCCAGACAGGGAGGAGTGGATGGCTACACCTTC.

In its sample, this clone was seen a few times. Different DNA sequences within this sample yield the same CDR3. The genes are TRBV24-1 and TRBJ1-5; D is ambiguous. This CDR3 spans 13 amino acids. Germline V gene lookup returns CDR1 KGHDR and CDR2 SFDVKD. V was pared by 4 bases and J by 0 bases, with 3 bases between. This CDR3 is CATSDSSNQPQHF. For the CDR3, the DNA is TGTGCCACCAGTGACAGTAGCAATCAGCCCCAGCATTTT.

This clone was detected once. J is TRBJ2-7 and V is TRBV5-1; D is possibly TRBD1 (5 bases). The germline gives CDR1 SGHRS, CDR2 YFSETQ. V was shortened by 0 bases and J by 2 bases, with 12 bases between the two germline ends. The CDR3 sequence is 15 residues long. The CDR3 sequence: CASSLVHPGTYEQYF. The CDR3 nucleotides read TGCGCCAGCAGCTTGGTGCATCCAGGGACCTACGAGCAGTACTTC. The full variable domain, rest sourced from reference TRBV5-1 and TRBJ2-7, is KAGVTQTPRYLIKTRGQQVTLSCSPISGHRSVSWYQQTPGQGLQFLFEYFSETQRNKGNFPGRFSGRQFSNSRSEMNVSTLELGDSALYLCASSLVHPGTYEQYFGPGTRLTVT.

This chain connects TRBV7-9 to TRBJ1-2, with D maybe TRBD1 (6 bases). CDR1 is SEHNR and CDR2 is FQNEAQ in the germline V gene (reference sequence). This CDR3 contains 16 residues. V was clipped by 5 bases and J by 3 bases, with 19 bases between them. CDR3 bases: TGTGCCAGCAGCCCCCTCCGAACGGGGGGCGACTATGGCTACACCTTC. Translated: CASSPLRTGGDYGYTF.

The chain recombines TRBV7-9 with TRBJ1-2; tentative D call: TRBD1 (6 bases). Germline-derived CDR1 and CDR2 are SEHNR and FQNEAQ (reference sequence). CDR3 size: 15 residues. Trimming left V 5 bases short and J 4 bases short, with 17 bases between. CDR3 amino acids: CASSPRGGAVYGYTF. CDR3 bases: TGTGCCAGCAGCCCCCGAGGGGGGGCCGTCTATGGCTACACCTTC.

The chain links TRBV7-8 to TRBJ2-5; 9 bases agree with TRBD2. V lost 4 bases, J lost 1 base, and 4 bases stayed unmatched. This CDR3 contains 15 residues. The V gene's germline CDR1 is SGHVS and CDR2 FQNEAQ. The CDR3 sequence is CASSSLAGAQETQYF. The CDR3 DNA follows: TGTGCCAGCAGCTCTTTAGCGGGGGCCCAAGAGACCCAGTACTTC.